Described below is a single T cell receptor (beta chain) sequence and its context. The antigen is undetermined. The V gene end was trimmed by 8 bases and the J gene end by 9 bases; junction bases not matched to a gene: 5. This CDR3 is built from 12 residues. Germline V lookup: CDR1 ENHRY, CDR2 SYGVKD. Ineligible for inclusion were patients with other autoimmune diseases, uncontrolled infections, pregnancy or lactation. RNA transcripts were the source from which TCR beta CDR3 regions were amplified. HTBI primers were used in a first-round RT-PCR, which preceded a second-round multiplex PCR. TCRdb re-derived calls from the multiplex PCR reads in MiXCR, one entry per CDR3 protein. This table has 740,000 or so distinct CDR3 sequences, roughly two fifths appearing once. This sample was taken from a study of Graves' ophthalmopathy and Graves' hyperthyroidism. Study-wide results and caveats: Progression of ophthalmopathy was predicted by the model with more than 70% sensitivity and roughly 74% specificity. Also, most clonotypes expanded in the thyroid above 0.001 frequency appeared in blood.

This TCR was recovered from an adult man with Graves' ophthalmopathy. The genes are TRBV10-3 and TRBJ2-7; 12 bases match TRBD1. The sequenced sample consisted of peripheral blood. This CDR3 reads CAIGTGGAGQYF. CDR3 DNA: TGTGCCATCGGGACAGGGGGCGCAGGGCAGTACTTC.